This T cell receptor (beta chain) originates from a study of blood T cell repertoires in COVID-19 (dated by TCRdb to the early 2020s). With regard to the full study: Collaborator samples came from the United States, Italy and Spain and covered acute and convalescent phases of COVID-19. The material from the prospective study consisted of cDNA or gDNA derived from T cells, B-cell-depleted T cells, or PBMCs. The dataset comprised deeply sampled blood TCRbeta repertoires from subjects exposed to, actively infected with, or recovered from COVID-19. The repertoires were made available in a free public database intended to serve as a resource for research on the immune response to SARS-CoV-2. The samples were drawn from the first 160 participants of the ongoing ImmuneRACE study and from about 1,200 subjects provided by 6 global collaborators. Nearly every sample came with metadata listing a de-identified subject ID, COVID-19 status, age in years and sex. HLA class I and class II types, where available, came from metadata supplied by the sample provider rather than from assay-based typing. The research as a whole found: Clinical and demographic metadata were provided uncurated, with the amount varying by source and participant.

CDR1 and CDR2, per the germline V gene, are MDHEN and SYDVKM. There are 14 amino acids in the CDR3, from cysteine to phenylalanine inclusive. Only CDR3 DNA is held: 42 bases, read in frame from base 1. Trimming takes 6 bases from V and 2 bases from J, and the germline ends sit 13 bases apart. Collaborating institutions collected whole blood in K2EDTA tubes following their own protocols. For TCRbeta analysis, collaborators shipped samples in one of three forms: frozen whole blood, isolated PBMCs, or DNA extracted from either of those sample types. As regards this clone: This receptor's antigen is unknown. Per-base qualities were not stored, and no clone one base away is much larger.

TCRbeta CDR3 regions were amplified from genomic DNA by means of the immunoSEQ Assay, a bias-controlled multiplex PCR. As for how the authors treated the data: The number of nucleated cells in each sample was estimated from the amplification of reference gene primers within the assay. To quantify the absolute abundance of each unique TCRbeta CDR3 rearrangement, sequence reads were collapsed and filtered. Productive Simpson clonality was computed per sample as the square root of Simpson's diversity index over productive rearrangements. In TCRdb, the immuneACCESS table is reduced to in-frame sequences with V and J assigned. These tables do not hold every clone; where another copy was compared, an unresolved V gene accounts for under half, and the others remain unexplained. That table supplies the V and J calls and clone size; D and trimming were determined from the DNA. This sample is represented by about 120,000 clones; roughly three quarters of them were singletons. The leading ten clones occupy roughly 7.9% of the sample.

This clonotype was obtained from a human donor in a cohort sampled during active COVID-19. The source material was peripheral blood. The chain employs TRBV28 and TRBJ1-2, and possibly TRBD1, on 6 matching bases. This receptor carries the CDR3 CASSSSGQNYGYTF. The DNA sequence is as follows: TGTGCCAGCAGCTCGTCCGGACAGAACTATGGCTACACCTTC.